These 7 T cell receptor beta chains came from one sample sequenced in a study of shared clonotypes between healthy human individuals. Generated by immunoSEQ multiplex PCR, the TCRdb table keeps only in-frame clones and is missing some. The data contain some 2 million clones, roughly 96% of them singletons. Sequencing input: naive CD4+ T cells sorted from blood. The subset is: CD45RA+ positively selected. The receptors were sampled from a young man in good health.

V and J are TRBV10-1 and TRBJ2-7; no reliable D call. The V end lost 1 base, the J end lost 7 bases, and 8 bases lay between the germline ends. Germline CDR1 WNHNN, CDR2 SYGVQD (reference sequence). The length of the CDR3 is 12 residues. This CDR3 is CASSEFAEEQYF. CDR3 DNA sequence: TGCGCCAGCAGTGAGTTCGCAGAAGAGCAGTACTTC.

This clone was counted a single time. The chain's CDR3 is CASSPGQGTFNTEAFF. CDR3 DNA sequence: TGTGCCAGTAGTCCGGGACAGGGGACGTTCAACACTGAAGCTTTCTTT. V usage is TRBV19 and J usage is TRBJ1-1; 10 positions agree with TRBD1. V shed 5 bases, J shed 2 bases, and the junction held 8 bases outside the gene matches. CDR3 length: 16 amino acids. Germline CDR1 is LNHDA and CDR2 is SQIVND (reference sequence).

The chain joins TRBV10-2 to TRBJ2-2; D tentatively reads TRBD1 or TRBD2 (5 bases each). The V end was cut by 7 bases, the J end by 1 base, with 13 bases between. The CDR3 covers 15 residues. CDR1 WSHSY and CDR2 SAAADI come from the germline V gene. The CDR3 reads CASMIWDGNTGELFF. In DNA form, the CDR3 reads TGCGCCAGCATGATATGGGACGGGAACACCGGGGAGCTGTTTTTT.

The rearrangement joins TRBV6-5 to TRBJ2-7; D is perhaps TRBD2 (6 bases). Trimming shortened V by 6 bases and J by 0 bases, and 15 bases separated the two germline ends. The germline V gene encodes CDR1 MNHEY and CDR2 SVGAGI. CDR3 length equals 15 residues. CDR3: CASRTGTPTSYEQYF. CDR3 bases: TGTGCCAGCAGAACCGGGACTCCAACCTCCTACGAGCAGTACTTC.

This clone was counted once. The gene calls are TRBV4-2 and TRBJ1-5; no clear D. Between the trimmed V and J ends, which lost 1 base and 6 bases, there was a span of 13 bases. Germline CDR1 reads LGHNA; CDR2 reads YNFKEQ. The CDR3 is made up of 15 amino acids. CDR3 region: CASSQAIGLGQPQHF. CDR3 sequence (DNA): TGTGCCAGCAGCCAAGCGATAGGGCTAGGTCAGCCCCAGCATTTT.

V usage is TRBV6-6 and J usage is TRBJ1-5; 11 nucleotides align to TRBD1. Germline V CDR1 and CDR2: MNHNY, SVGAGI (reference sequence). This CDR3 has 15 residues. J lost 5 bases, V lost 4 bases, and 4 bases had no gene match. DNA for the CDR3: TGTGCCAGCAGTTTCAGGGACAGGGGGGATCAGCCCCAGCATTTT. Translation: CASSFRDRGDQPQHF.

The chain recombines TRBV10-3 with TRBJ2-7, with 10 bases that match TRBD1. The germline V gene encodes CDR1 ENHRY and CDR2 SYGVKD. V lost 6 bases, J lost 2 bases, and 1 base stayed unmatched. This CDR3 region has 13 residues. This CDR3 is CAISGQGAYEQYF. The CDR3 DNA sequence: TGTGCCATCAGCGGACAGGGGGCCTACGAGCAGTACTTC.